A selection of T cell receptor beta chains follows, all from one sample in a study of shared clonotypes between healthy human individuals. Clones were sequenced by immunoSEQ multiplex PCR, and TCRdb holds only the in-frame ones, with some missing. This sample has roughly 2.4 million clones, with approximately 94% found just once. Sequenced sample: naive CD4+ T cells sorted from blood. The receptors shown here come from a man younger than 30 in good health. The CDR3 runs from the conserved cysteine through the conserved F or W. A D gene is named only where the DNA matches it firmly. Size is omitted from some rows. Given values are once, few, many or a class for expanded clones.

cdr3_nt,cdr3_aa,cdr3_length,clone_size,j_call,v_call,d_call
TGTGCCAGTAGTATAGTAGGTTCACAGGGTGAGGACACTGAAGCTTTCTTT,CASSIVGSQGEDTEAFF,17,-,TRBJ1-1,TRBV19,-
TGTGCCAGCACCCCCCTTGTGGGAGGGGCAAATGAGCAGTTCTTC,CASTPLVGGANEQFF,15,once,TRBJ2-1,TRBV5-5,TRBD2
TGTGCCTGGAGTGAAAGGCAGGAGCGCAATCAGCCCCAGCATTTT,CAWSERQERNQPQHF,15,-,TRBJ1-5,TRBV30,-
TGTGCCAGCAGTGAAGCTCCGCTTCACAATGAGCAGTTCTTC,CASSEAPLHNEQFF,14,once,TRBJ2-1,TRBV25-1,-
TGCGCCAGCAGCCCAGGGGATCTGGTACCCTACGAGCAGTACTTC,CASSPGDLVPYEQYF,15,-,TRBJ2-7,TRBV5-1,-
TGTGCCAGCAGCTTAGATGGCGTGCAGGGGAGTGGCTACACCTTC,CASSLDGVQGSGYTF,15,-,TRBJ1-2,TRBV7-3,-
TGTGCCAGCAGTTTAATCAGGGGTCCTAATAACAATGAGCAGTTCTTC,CASSLIRGPNNNEQFF,16,once,TRBJ2-1,TRBV27,-
TGCGCCAGCAGCTCGCCCCGTACAGGCTCTGGGGCCAACGTCCTGACTTTC,CASSSPRTGSGANVLTF,17,-,TRBJ2-6,TRBV5-1,-
TGCGCCAGCAGCTTGAGCGACCGAGGGGGGATAAACACCGGGGAGCTGTTTTTT,CASSLSDRGGINTGELFF,18,-,TRBJ2-2,TRBV5-1,-
TGTGCCAGCAGCCTGCTAGGAGGGGGCTACAATGAGCAGTTCTTC,CASSLLGGGYNEQFF,15,-,TRBJ2-1,TRBV7-3,-
TGTGCCAGCAGTCTACGAACCACAGATACGCAGTATTTT,CASSLRTTDTQYF,13,-,TRBJ2-3,TRBV6-6,-
TGTGCCAGCAGCTTTGGGCAGGTCAATTCACCCCTCCACTTT,CASSFGQVNSPLHF,14,-,TRBJ1-6,TRBV7-9,-
TGTGCCGTAGCGGGGGCGGGCACAGATACGCAGTATTTT,CAVAGAGTDTQYF,13,-,TRBJ2-3,TRBV11-2,TRBD2
TGTGCCAGCAGTTTAGAGGGGAGGGAGACCCAGTACTTC,CASSLEGRETQYF,13,-,TRBJ2-5,TRBV27,-
TGCGCCAGCAGCTTCATGCACAGCCAAGAGACCCAGTACTTC,CASSFMHSQETQYF,14,-,TRBJ2-5,TRBV5-1,-
TGCGCCAGCGGGCTAGCGGGGGGCACAGATACGCAGTATTTT,CASGLAGGTDTQYF,14,-,TRBJ2-3,TRBV5-1,TRBD2
TGCGCCAGCAGCTTGAGTATGGCCCTTCCTCACACTGAAGCTTTCTTT,CASSLSMALPHTEAFF,16,-,TRBJ1-1,TRBV5-1,-
TGCAGTGCTCGTAACCACCGGGGCTACACCTTC,CSARNHRGYTF,11,once,TRBJ1-2,TRBV20-1,-
TGTGCCAGCAGCCAAAACCCCTTCCCGGCCCCCGCGGGGTATGGCTACACCTTC,CASSQNPFPAPAGYGYTF,18,-,TRBJ1-2,TRBV16,-